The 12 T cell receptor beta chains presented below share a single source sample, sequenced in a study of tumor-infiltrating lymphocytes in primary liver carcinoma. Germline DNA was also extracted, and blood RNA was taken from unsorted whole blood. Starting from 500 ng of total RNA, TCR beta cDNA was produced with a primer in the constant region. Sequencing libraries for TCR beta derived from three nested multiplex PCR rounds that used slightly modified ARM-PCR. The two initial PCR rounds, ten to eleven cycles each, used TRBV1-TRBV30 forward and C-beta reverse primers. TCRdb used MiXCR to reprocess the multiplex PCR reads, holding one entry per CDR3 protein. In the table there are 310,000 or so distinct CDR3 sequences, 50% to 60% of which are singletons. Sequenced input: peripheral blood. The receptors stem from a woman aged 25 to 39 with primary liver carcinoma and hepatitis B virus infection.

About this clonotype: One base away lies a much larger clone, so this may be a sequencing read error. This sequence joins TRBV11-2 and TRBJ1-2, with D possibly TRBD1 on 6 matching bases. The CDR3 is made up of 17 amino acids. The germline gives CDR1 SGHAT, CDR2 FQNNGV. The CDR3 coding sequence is TGTGCCAGCAGCCCCTTTCCCCGGGGGCGGGTGAACTATGACTACACCTTC. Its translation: CASSPFPRGRVNYDYTF.

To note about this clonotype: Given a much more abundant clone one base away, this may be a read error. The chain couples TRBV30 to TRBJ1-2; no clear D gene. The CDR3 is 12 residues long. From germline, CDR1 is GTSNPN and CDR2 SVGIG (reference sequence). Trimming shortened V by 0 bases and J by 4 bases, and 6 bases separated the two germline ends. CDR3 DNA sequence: TGTGCCTGGAGTGTATTGGGCTATGGCTACACCTTC. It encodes CAWSVLGYGYTF.

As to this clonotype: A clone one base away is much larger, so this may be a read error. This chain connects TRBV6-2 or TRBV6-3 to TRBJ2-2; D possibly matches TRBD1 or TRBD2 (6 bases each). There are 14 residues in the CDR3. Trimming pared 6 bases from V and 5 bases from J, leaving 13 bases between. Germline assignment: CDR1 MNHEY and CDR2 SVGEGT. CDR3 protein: CASRGGGLTGELFF. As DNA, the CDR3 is TGTGCCAGCAGAGGAGGGGGATTGACCGGGGAGCTGTTTTTT.

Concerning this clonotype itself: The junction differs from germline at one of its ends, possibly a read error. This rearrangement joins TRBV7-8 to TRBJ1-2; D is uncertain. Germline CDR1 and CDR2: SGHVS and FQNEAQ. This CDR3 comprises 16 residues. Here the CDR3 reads CASSPWTRAALYGYAF. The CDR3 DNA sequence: TGTGCCAGCAGCCCTTGGACCCGAGCAGCCCTCTATGGCTACGCCTTC.

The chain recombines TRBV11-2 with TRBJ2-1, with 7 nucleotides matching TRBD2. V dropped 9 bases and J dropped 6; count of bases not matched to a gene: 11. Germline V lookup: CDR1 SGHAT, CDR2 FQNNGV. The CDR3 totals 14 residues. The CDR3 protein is CASSRRERGNEQFF. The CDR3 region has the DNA TGTGCCAGTAGCCGGCGGGAGAGGGGCAATGAGCAGTTCTTC.

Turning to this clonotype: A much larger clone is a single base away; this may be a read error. CDR3 region: CASSHEQGTSGANVLTF. CDR3 coding DNA: TGTGCCAGCAGCCACGAACAGGGGACCTCTGGGGCCAACGTCCTGACTTTC. The chain has TRBV4-2 and TRBJ2-6; 7 bases line up with TRBD1. V lost 3 bases to trimming and J lost 0 bases; unmatched junction nucleotides: 5. The CDR3 consists of 17 residues. Germline CDR1 is LGHNA and CDR2 is YNFKEQ.

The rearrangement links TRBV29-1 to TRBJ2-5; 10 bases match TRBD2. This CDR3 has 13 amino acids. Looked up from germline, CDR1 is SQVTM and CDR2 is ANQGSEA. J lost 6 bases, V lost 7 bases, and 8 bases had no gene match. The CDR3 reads CSAQSSGRKTQYF. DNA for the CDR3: TGCAGCGCCCAATCTAGCGGGAGAAAGACCCAGTACTTC.

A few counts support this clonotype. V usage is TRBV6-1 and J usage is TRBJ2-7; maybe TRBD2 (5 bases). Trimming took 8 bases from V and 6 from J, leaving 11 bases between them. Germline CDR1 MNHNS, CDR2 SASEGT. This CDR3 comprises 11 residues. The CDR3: CASYGVAEQYF. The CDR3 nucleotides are TGTGCCAGCTACGGGGTCGCCGAGCAGTACTTC.

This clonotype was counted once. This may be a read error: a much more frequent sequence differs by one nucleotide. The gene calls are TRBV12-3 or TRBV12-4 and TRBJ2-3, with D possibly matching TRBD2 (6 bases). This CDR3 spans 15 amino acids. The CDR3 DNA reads TGTGTCAGCAGACGCGACGACAGCGGGACAGATACGCAGTATTTT. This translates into CVSRRDDSGTDTQYF.

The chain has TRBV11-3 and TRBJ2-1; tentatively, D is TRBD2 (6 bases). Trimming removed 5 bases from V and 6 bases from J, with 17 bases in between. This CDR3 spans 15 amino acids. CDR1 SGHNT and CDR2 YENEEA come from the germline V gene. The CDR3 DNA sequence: TGTGCCAGCAGCCTGATTAGCAGGAGGGCCAATGAGCAGTTCTTC. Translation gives CASSLISRRANEQFF.

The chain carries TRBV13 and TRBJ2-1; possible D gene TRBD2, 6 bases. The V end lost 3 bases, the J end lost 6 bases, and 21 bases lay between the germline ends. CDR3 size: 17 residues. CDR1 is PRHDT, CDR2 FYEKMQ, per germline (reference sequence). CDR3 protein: CASSLGRGRVRVNEQFF. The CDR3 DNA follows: TGTGCCAGCAGCTTGGGGCGGGGCAGAGTGAGGGTCAATGAGCAGTTCTTC. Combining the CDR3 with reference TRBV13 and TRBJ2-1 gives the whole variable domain AAGVIQSPRHLIKEKRETATLKCYPIPRHDTVYWYQQGPGQDPQFLISFYEKMQSDKGSIPDRFSAQQFSDYHSELNMSSLELGDSALYFCASSLGRGRVRVNEQFFGPGTRLTVL.

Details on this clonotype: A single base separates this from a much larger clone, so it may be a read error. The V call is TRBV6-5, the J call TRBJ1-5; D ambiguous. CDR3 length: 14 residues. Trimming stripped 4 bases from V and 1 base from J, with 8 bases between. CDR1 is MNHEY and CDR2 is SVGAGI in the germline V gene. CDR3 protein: CASSSFQSNQPQHF. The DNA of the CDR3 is TGTGCCAGCAGTTCCTTCCAGAGCAATCAGCCCCAGCATTTT.